This TCR beta chain was recorded in a study of blood T cell repertoires in COVID-19. Study information: Collection of acute and convalescent COVID-19 samples took place in the United States, Italy and Spain. T cells, B-cell-depleted T cells, or PBMCs provided the cDNA or gDNA that served as material.

The authors' processing: Amplifying reference gene primers gave estimates of nucleated cell counts. The data were produced by immunoSEQ multiplex PCR, yet TCRdb's version contains in-frame clones alone and is incomplete. V, J and clone size derive from that table, while D and trimming were established from the DNA sequence. The sample holds more than 300,000 clones, roughly 90% seen once. The CDR3 consists of 17 residues. The germline gives CDR1 SGHVS, CDR2 FQNEAQ. V shed 1 base and J shed 1 base, with 16 bases lying between them. This clonotype originated in a man aged 18 to 30 who had recovered from COVID-19. The specimen was peripheral blood. The chain uses TRBV7-8 and TRBJ1-1, with D maybe TRBD1 (5 bases). For the CDR3, the DNA is TGTGCCAGCAGCTTAGGGGGGGTCAGTCGCGGGAACACTGAAGCTTTCTTT. Translating it yields CASSLGGVSRGNTEAFF.